This T cell receptor beta chain was documented in a study of T cells after yellow fever vaccination. Study summary: Some fractions had low cell numbers, and these were prepared with SMART-Seq v4 Ultra Low Input. General study findings and limits: Some clonotypes, a small share, were shared between CD4 and CD8 compartments.

Worth noting for this clonotype: Its antigen is unidentified.

Germline V gene data show CDR1 as DFQATT and CDR2 as SNEGSKA (reference sequence). This CDR3 is built from 16 residues. The V and J ends lost 0 bases and 5 bases, in that order; junction bases with no gene match: 7. 5'RACE template switching produced TCR cDNA carrying a universal primer site and UMIs. TCRdb re-called the 5' RACE reads with MiXCR, one entry per CDR3 protein. The sample contains approximately 550,000 distinct CDR3 sequences, roughly 12% of which appear only once. The receptor was isolated from a man aged 30 to 45 who received the YFV17D yellow fever vaccine. The chain couples TRBV20-1 to TRBJ2-4; TRBD2 matches at 10 bases. Sequenced material: PBMCs, taken on the day of the yellow fever booster vaccination. The CDR3 reads CSARELLAGGQNIQYF. The CDR3 DNA sequence: TGCAGTGCTAGAGAACTTTTAGCGGGAGGCCAAAACATTCAGTACTTC.